The clone carrying this TCR beta chain was seen a handful of times. Its specificity is not known. This sample stems from a study of a mutant IDH1 vaccine in newly diagnosed glioma. TCRdb's table, derived via immunoSEQ multiplex PCR, lists solely in-frame clones and lacks some. The sample contains over 95,000 clones, roughly 88% of which appear only once. Time point noted: week 11, during vaccination. Doses of 300 ug of mutant IDH1 20-mer peptide were given with topical imiquimod. Trimming removed 5 bases at V and 2 bases at J, with 10 bases between. Per the germline V gene, CDR1 is SGHAT and CDR2 is FQDESV (reference sequence). This CDR3 contains 15 residues.

The input for sequencing was PBMCs, taken from a glioma patient whose treatment included an IDH1 peptide vaccine. The clonotype was recovered from a woman between 45 and 65 years old with glioma. V usage is TRBV11-1 and J usage is TRBJ2-6; perhaps D is TRBD1 or TRBD2 (5 bases each). CDR3 in amino acids: CASSIGTAGANVLTF. The CDR3 DNA is TGTGCCAGCAGCATCGGGACCGCTGGGGCCAACGTCCTGACTTTC.